These 26 T cell receptor beta chains came from one sample sequenced in a study of cytomegalovirus exposure and HLA in healthy donors. This PCR relied on a set of 60 Vbeta primers and 13 Jbeta primers. Sequenced by immunoSEQ multiplex PCR; TCRdb stores in-frame clones only, minus some. The data show around 120,000 clones, about three quarters seen once. The sequenced sample was PBMCs. Receptors were obtained from a woman in her forties in good health and CMV-seropositive.

This chain uses TRBV19 with TRBJ1-5, with D possibly being TRBD1 (5 bases). CDR1 LNHDA and CDR2 SQIVND come from the germline V gene (reference sequence). Between the trimmed V and J ends, which lost 9 bases and 5 bases, there was a span of 23 bases. The CDR3 loop spans 16 amino acids. The CDR3 DNA reads TGTGCCAGCCAACCGGGGACTACTGTGGGGTATCAGCCCCAGCATTTT. It specifies CASQPGTTVGYQPQHF.

This rearrangement joins TRBV30 to TRBJ1-5; 7 nucleotides line up with TRBD1. V shed 0 bases, J shed 7 bases, and the junction held 12 bases outside the gene matches. Per germline, CDR1 GTSNPN and CDR2 SVGIG (reference sequence). The CDR3 spans 16 residues. CDR3 in DNA: TGTGCCTGGAGTGTAAGCTCGACAGGGTTTGGCCAGCCCCAGCATTTT. Amino acids: CAWSVSSTGFGQPQHF.

V is TRBV13 and J is TRBJ2-7; 8 nucleotides align to TRBD2. The CDR3 loop spans 14 amino acids. J gave up 5 bases and V 0 bases, and 3 bases lay outside the gene matches. CDR1 and CDR2 from the germline V gene are PRHDT and FYEKMQ (reference sequence). In DNA form, the CDR3 reads TGTGCCAGCAGCTTAGGGACTAGCGCCCACGAGCAGTACTTC. This encodes CASSLGTSAHEQYF.

This clone came up a few times. The chain is built from TRBV19 and TRBJ1-1, with 8 bases lining up with TRBD1. CDR3 size: 15 residues. Germline CDR1 and CDR2: LNHDA and SQIVND (reference sequence). The junction had 7 bases not matched to a gene; V was cut back by 3 bases and J by 4 bases. The DNA for the CDR3 is TGTGCCAGTAGTATCAGGACAGGGAGGACCACTGAAGCTTTCTTT. Protein sequence: CASSIRTGRTTEAFF.

This chain connects TRBV30 to TRBJ2-2; 10 bases agree with TRBD2. The CDR3 sequence is 15 residues long. CDR1 GTSNPN and CDR2 SVGIG come from the germline V gene (reference sequence). The trim removed 1 base at V and 6 bases at J, leaving 5 bases unmatched. The CDR3 is CAWSAGSGRSGELFF. As DNA, the CDR3 is TGTGCCTGGAGTGCTGGTAGCGGGAGGTCCGGGGAGCTGTTTTTT.

The chain carries TRBV2 and TRBJ1-1; 8 nucleotides match TRBD1. Per the germline V gene, CDR1 is SNHLY and CDR2 is FYNNEI. CDR3 length: 15 residues. Germline trimming cut 6 bases from V and 2 bases from J; bases unmatched to any gene: 8. The CDR3 region is CASRDRDFHNTEAFF. The CDR3 nucleotides read TGTGCCAGCAGGGACAGGGACTTCCACAACACTGAAGCTTTCTTT. Complete variable domain (other parts from reference TRBV2 and TRBJ1-1): EPEVTQTPSHQVTQMGQEVILRCVPISNHLYFYWYRQILGQKVEFLVSFYNNEISEKSEIFDDQFSVERPDGSNFTLKIRSTKLEDSAMYFCASRDRDFHNTEAFFGQGTRLTVV.

The V and J genes are TRBV20-1 and TRBJ1-1, with D uncertain. Looked up from germline, CDR1 is DFQATT and CDR2 is SNEGSKA (reference sequence). V lost 6 bases and J 0 bases, leaving 5 bases between the germline ends. CDR3 length: 11 amino acids. CDR3 in DNA: TGCAGTGCCGTATTGAACACTGAAGCTTTCTTT. The encoded protein is CSAVLNTEAFF.

This chain links TRBV21-1 with TRBJ1-4. TRBV21-1 is an annotated pseudogene. The CDR3 spans 17 residues. CDR3 bases: TGTGCCAGCAGTAAAGGCGAGGCTCCCGCAACTAATGAAAAACTGTTTTTT. Translation gives CASSKGEAPATNEKLFF.

This clone was detected only once. The V gene is TRBV19, the J gene TRBJ2-7; a possible D gene is TRBD2 (5 bases). V was shortened by 3 bases and J by 2 bases, with 11 bases between the two germline ends. CDR1 is LNHDA and CDR2 is SQIVND in the germline V gene (reference sequence). CDR3 length: 14 amino acids. The CDR3 is CASSIRGFTYEQYF. CDR3 sequence (DNA): TGTGCCAGTAGTATTCGGGGATTTACCTACGAGCAGTACTTC.

This chain connects TRBV7-9 to TRBJ1-2, with TRBD1 matching over 8 bases. The CDR3 runs to 15 residues. Germline V CDR1 and CDR2: SEHNR, FQNEAQ (reference sequence). With V trimmed by 6 bases and J by 7 bases, 13 bases remained unmatched. The CDR3, as DNA: TGTGCCAGCAGTCCAAGGTGGGGACAGGAAGGTGGCTACACCTTC. It specifies CASSPRWGQEGGYTF.

CDR3 bases: TGTGCCAGTAGTGCGTCCCTACGGGATACGCAGTATTTT. Amino acid sequence: CASSASLRDTQYF. The chain employs TRBV19 and TRBJ2-3; D is undetermined. The ends were cut back, 5 bases at V and 6 bases at J, with 12 bases in the middle. The CDR3 length is 13 residues. The germline V gene encodes CDR1 LNHDA and CDR2 SQIVND (reference sequence).

Only a few counts were recorded for this clone. The J gene is TRBJ1-1, the V gene TRBV2; unclear D gene. Germline CDR1 and CDR2: SNHLY and FYNNEI. The CDR3 sequence is 13 residues long. The V end lost 11 bases, the J end lost 1 base, and 14 bases lay between the germline ends. The chain's CDR3 is CAGLRTGNTEAFF. CDR3 nucleotide sequence: TGTGCCGGACTTCGGACGGGGAACACTGAAGCTTTCTTT.

The chain links TRBV20-1 to TRBJ2-5; tentative D call: TRBD1 (6 bases). The CDR3 length is 11 residues. Looked up from germline, CDR1 is DFQATT and CDR2 is SNEGSKA (reference sequence). Trimming shortened V by 7 bases and J by 5 bases, and 11 bases separated the two germline ends. The CDR3 loop is CSGEDRETQYF. The CDR3 coding sequence is TGCAGTGGAGAAGACAGGGAGACCCAGTACTTC.

The chain links TRBV19 to TRBJ1-4; possibly TRBD1 for D (5 bases). This CDR3 contains 15 residues. V lost 9 bases, J lost 5 bases, and 19 bases lay in between. Germline V gene data show CDR1 as LNHDA and CDR2 as SQIVND (reference sequence). The CDR3, as DNA: TGTGCCAGCAAAACCGGCGGGGGGAGGAATGAAAAACTGTTTTTT. Translating it yields CASKTGGGRNEKLFF.

The chain's CDR3 is CASSPRRAGGTDTQYF. DNA of the CDR3: TGTGCCAGCAGCCCTCGAAGGGCGGGAGGCACAGATACGCAGTATTTT. The chain carries TRBV7-9 and TRBJ2-3; 7 positions match TRBD2. The trim removed 5 bases at V and 1 base at J, leaving 9 bases unmatched. CDR3 length: 16 amino acids. Germline lookup yields CDR1 SEHNR and CDR2 FQNEAQ (reference sequence). The variable domain in full, completed from reference TRBV7-9 and TRBJ2-3, reads DTGVSQNPRHKITKRGQNVTFRCDPISEHNRLYWYRQTLGQGPEFLTYFQNEAQLEKSRLLSDRFSAERPKGSFSTLEIQRTEQGDSAMYLCASSPRRAGGTDTQYFGPGTRLTVL.

This clone appeared once. The V and J genes are TRBV9 and TRBJ2-6; 7 nucleotides align to TRBD1. CDR1 is SGDLS, CDR2 YYNGEE, per germline. The CDR3 contains 19 residues. Losses at the gene ends were 0 bases for V and 0 bases for J; bases not matched to a gene: 9. CDR3 in DNA: TGTGCCAGCAGCGTAGAAGGACAGGTGACTCGCTCTGGGGCCAACGTCCTGACTTTC. It specifies CASSVEGQVTRSGANVLTF. Based on the CDR3 plus reference TRBV9 and TRBJ2-6, the full variable domain is DSGVTQTPKHLITATGQRVTLRCSPRSGDLSVYWYQQSLDQGLQFLIQYYNGEERAKGNILERFSAQQFPDLHSELNLSSLELGDSALYFCASSVEGQVTRSGANVLTFGAGSRLTVL.

V and J are TRBV5-4 and TRBJ2-3; TRBD2 agrees at 13 bases. CDR1 SGHNT and CDR2 YYREEE come from the germline V gene (reference sequence). The V and J ends lost 3 bases and 3 bases, in that order; junction bases with no gene match: 4. The CDR3 sequence is 16 residues long. The CDR3 DNA is TGTGCCAGCAGCTCACTAGCGGGGGGGCAAACAGATACGCAGTATTTT. It specifies CASSSLAGGQTDTQYF. Full variable domain (remainder filled in from reference TRBV5-4 and TRBJ2-3): ETGVTQSPTHLIKTRGQQVTLRCSSQSGHNTVSWYQQALGQGPQFIFQYYREEENGRGNFPPRFSGLQFPNYSSELNVNALELDDSALYLCASSSLAGGQTDTQYFGPGTRLTVL.

The chain links TRBV4-1 to TRBJ2-7, with 7 bases aligning to TRBD2. The V segment lost 1 base and the J segment 2 bases; nucleotides outside the gene matches: 2. This CDR3 contains 14 residues. Germline loops: CDR1 MGHRA, CDR2 YSYEKL. The CDR3 sequence is CASSQAGGAYEQYF. The CDR3 DNA follows: TGCGCCAGCAGCCAAGCGGGGGGAGCCTACGAGCAGTACTTC.

This clone is a singleton in its sample. The rearrangement uses TRBV11-2 and TRBJ2-1; a weak D match, TRBD2 (6 bases). V shed 5 bases and J shed 9 bases, with 14 bases lying between them. Germline values: CDR1 SGHAT, CDR2 FQNNGV. The CDR3 extends over 13 amino acids. The CDR3 DNA reads as TGTGCCAGCAGCACCCGGATGGGGGGTGAGCAGTTCTTC. Translation: CASSTRMGGEQFF.

This chain links TRBV6-1 with TRBJ2-4, with 7 nucleotides matching TRBD2. Trimming removed 3 bases from V and 6 bases from J; junction bases left unmatched: 11. The germline V gene encodes CDR1 MNHNS and CDR2 SASEGT. This CDR3 is 16 amino acids long. This CDR3 is CASSEGVVASGNIQYF. CDR3 nucleotide sequence: TGTGCCAGCAGTGAGGGGGTGGTGGCTAGCGGAAACATTCAGTACTTC.

The gene calls are TRBV14 and TRBJ2-5; TRBD1 matches at 9 bases. The germline V gene encodes CDR1 SGHDN and CDR2 FVKESK. The ends lost 5 bases at V and 3 bases at J; junction bases unmatched: 7. The CDR3 has 15 amino acids. The CDR3 here is CASSSRRDREETQYF. CDR3 nucleotides: TGTGCCAGCAGCTCGCGCCGGGACAGGGAAGAGACCCAGTACTTC.

The chain uses TRBV7-6 and TRBJ2-5; 8 nucleotides line up with TRBD2. CDR3 length: 15 residues. Germline V lookup: CDR1 SGHVS, CDR2 FNYEAQ. Trimming removed 5 bases from V and 1 base from J; junction bases left unmatched: 6. The CDR3 DNA follows: TGTGCCAGCAGCAGACTAGCGAGAGTCCAAGAGACCCAGTACTTC. Translated, it gives CASSRLARVQETQYF.

This sequence joins TRBV5-6 and TRBJ2-7; 8 bases are shared with TRBD1. Losses at the gene ends were 0 bases for V and 2 bases for J; bases not matched to a gene: 4. The CDR3 covers 15 residues. Germline-derived CDR1 and CDR2 are SGHDT and YYEEEE. CDR3 coding DNA: TGTGCCAGCAGCTTGGTGGGGACAGGACCCTACGAGCAGTACTTC. It encodes CASSLVGTGPYEQYF.

By share, this clone ranks as medium-sized. This chain connects TRBV6-4 to TRBJ1-1, with TRBD1 identical over 7 bases. J lost 4 bases, V lost 0 bases, and 5 bases had no gene match. This CDR3 region has 15 residues. CDR1 is MRHNA, CDR2 SNTAGT, per germline. CDR3 nucleotide sequence: TGTGCCAGCAGTGACTCGATGGAGGGGGCCACTGAAGCTTTCTTT. This codes for CASSDSMEGATEAFF.

The chain is built from TRBV7-8 and TRBJ2-1, with a tentative D call TRBD2 (6 bases). Per the germline V gene, CDR1 is SGHVS and CDR2 is FQNEAQ. CDR3 length: 11 residues. Trimming pared 5 bases from V and 10 bases from J, leaving 9 bases between. Written as DNA, the CDR3 is TGTGCCAGCAGCCCGGGGGAGGAGCAGTTCTTC. It yields the protein CASSPGEEQFF.

This clone has a count of ten or more. This chain uses TRBV19 with TRBJ1-5; a weak D match, TRBD1 (6 bases). The CDR3 has 14 amino acids. V was clipped by 4 bases and J by 5 bases, with 12 bases between them. CDR1 is LNHDA and CDR2 is SQIVND in the germline V gene (reference sequence). The DNA for the CDR3 is TGTGCCAGTAGTACAACACAGGGCTATCAGCCCCAGCATTTT. Amino acids: CASSTTQGYQPQHF.